This T cell receptor (beta chain) was recorded in a study of immune heterogeneity within non-small cell lung tumors. The study, taken as a whole, reports: Within a patient, dominant CDR3 beta clonotypes were shared across sites, though different locations had unique frequent clones.

Of note for this clonotype: Antigen unknown. A junction end diverges from the germline sequence, so it may reflect a read error.

Multiplex PCR (32 V and 13 J primers) was used to amplify the TCR beta CDR3. TCRdb ran MiXCR on the multiplex PCR reads and lists one entry per CDR3 protein. Of some 10,000 distinct CDR3 sequences listed, roughly 29% are singletons. Template material for each sample was 500 to 650 ng of bulk tumor genomic DNA. During surgery, several far-apart biopsies were obtained from every primary tumor. Untreated, newly diagnosed non-small cell lung cancer patients underwent curative surgery. CDR1 and CDR2 from the germline V gene are SGDLS and YYNGEE. This CDR3 spans 15 amino acids. The sample taken for sequencing was lung tumor tissue. The receptor's source is a man between 50 and 59 years old with non-small cell lung cancer. The chain is built from TRBV9 and TRBJ2-5; either TRBD1 or TRBD2 may supply D (6 bases each). As DNA, the CDR3 is TGTGCCAACAGCGTAGGAGGGGGGCCACAAGAGACCCAGTACTTC. This translates into CANSVGGGPQETQYF.